The TCR beta chain under discussion was sequenced for a study of cytomegalovirus exposure and HLA in healthy donors. The PCR contained 60 Vbeta and 13 Jbeta primers. Some clones are missing from TCRdb's copy, which holds only in-frame ones; the method was immunoSEQ multiplex PCR. Of roughly 200,000 clones in the sample, around 75% were seen once. This CDR3 is built from 16 residues. V dropped 8 bases and J dropped 7 bases, with 24 bases sitting between them. Per the germline V gene, CDR1 is SGHNT and CDR2 is YENEEA. The chain employs TRBV11-3 and TRBJ1-5, with D uncertain. The TCR sequence derives from a male donor in good health and CMV-seronegative. The sample taken for sequencing was PBMCs. CDR3 DNA sequence: TGTGCCAGCCCACACTACAGATCAGTGTCGGGACAGCCCCAGCATTTT. Protein product: CASPHYRSVSGQPQHF.